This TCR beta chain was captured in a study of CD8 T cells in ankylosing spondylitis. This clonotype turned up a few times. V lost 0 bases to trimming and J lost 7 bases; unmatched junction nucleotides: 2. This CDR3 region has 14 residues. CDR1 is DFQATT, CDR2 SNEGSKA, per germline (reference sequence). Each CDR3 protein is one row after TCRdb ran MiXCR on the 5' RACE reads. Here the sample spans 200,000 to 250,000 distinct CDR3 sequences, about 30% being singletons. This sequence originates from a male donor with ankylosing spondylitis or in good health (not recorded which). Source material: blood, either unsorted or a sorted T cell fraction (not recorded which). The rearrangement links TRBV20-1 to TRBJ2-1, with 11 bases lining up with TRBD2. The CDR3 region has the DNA TGCAGTGCTAGAGAGGCTAGCGGGGGGAATGAGCAGTTCTTC. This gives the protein CSAREASGGNEQFF.